This T cell receptor beta chain comes out of a study of regulatory T cells in long-lasting Graves disease. Study-level information: Duration of antithyroid drug therapy among newly diagnosed Graves' patients was under 3 months.

A note on this clonotype: No antigen is known for it.

The time point was: newly diagnosed GD, antithyroid drugs for less than 3 months. Researchers made the TCR library from RNA that was extracted from PBMCs. Each of the patients was recruited from an endocrinology department situated in Xi'an, China. Arm-PCR with iRepertoire HTBI primers amplified the CDR3 regions for these TCR beta libraries. TCRdb recomputed calls from the multiplex PCR reads with MiXCR, one row per CDR3 protein. The sample consists of about 240,000 distinct CDR3 sequences, just over 20% of them appearing once. General study points: With 2,500 to 3,500 shared public clonotypes, persistent patients exceeded new patients, who shared just over 950.

The CDR3 contains 14 residues. Germline V gene lookup returns CDR1 SGHRS and CDR2 YFSETQ. V shed 0 bases and J 2 bases; nucleotides not matched to a gene: 2. The receptor was isolated from a female donor with Graves disease. This specimen consisted of peripheral blood mononuclear cells (PBMCs), obtained at new diagnosis, from a patient treated with antithyroid drugs. The rearrangement joins TRBV5-1 to TRBJ2-7; 7 positions match TRBD2. CDR3 coding DNA: TGCGCCAGCAGCTTGGGGGGGACTACCTACGAGCAGTACTTC. Translating it yields CASSLGGTTYEQYF.